The present entry profiles one TCR beta chain with its context. What it binds is not known. The PCR had 60 Vbeta and 13 Jbeta primers. TCRdb's table, derived via immunoSEQ multiplex PCR, lists solely in-frame clones and lacks some. Of 95,000 to 150,000 clones in the sample, approximately 80% were seen once. This record comes from a study of cytomegalovirus exposure and HLA in healthy donors. Broader study findings: Further analysis, carried out later, found HLA-associated TCR beta chains more clonally expanded than equally common other chains.

This CDR3 has 14 residues. V lost 3 bases and J lost 2, with 10 bases in between. The V gene's germline CDR1 is SGHRS and CDR2 YFSETQ. The sample taken for sequencing was PBMCs. The clonotype was recovered from a human donor in good health. This sequence joins TRBV5-1 and TRBJ2-3; D is ambiguous. CDR3 residues: CASSSSPSTDTQYF. In DNA, the CDR3 is TGCGCCAGCAGCTCCTCCCCGTCCACAGATACGCAGTATTTT.